This T cell receptor beta chain comes out of a study of blood T cell repertoires in COVID-19. Background on the study: There were acute and convalescent COVID-19 samples, and they came from the United States, Italy and Spain. Sources were T cells, B-cell-depleted T cells, or PBMCs; the material itself was cDNA or gDNA.

In the study's own analysis: Counts of nucleated cells, estimated from reference gene primer amplification, were obtained. Repertoires were generated with immunoSEQ multiplex PCR, while TCRdb's copy carries only in-frame clones and drops some. V and J calls and clone size are those listed in that table; D and trimming were worked out from the DNA. The data show roughly 250,000 clones, about 80% seen once. Trimming took 6 bases from V and 1 from J, leaving 12 bases between them. From germline, CDR1 is SQVTM and CDR2 ANQGSEA. The CDR3 consists of 13 residues. This rearrangement joins TRBV29-1 to TRBJ1-1; tentatively, D is TRBD1 (6 bases). This clonotype was sampled from a woman older than 75 with acute or convalescent COVID-19. Sequenced: peripheral blood. The DNA of the CDR3 is TGCAGCGTGTCGGGACACCAGAACACTGAAGCTTTCTTT. This gives the protein CSVSGHQNTEAFF.